This T cell receptor (beta chain) is from a study of technical replicates of blood from a few donors (dated by TCRdb to the late 2010s). Library preparation employed the immunoSEQ multiplex PCR assay. Here the immuneACCESS table is served through TCRdb, limited to in-frame sequences with V and J called. Missing clones are a known gap in these copies; in checked studies unresolved V genes cover under half, and the rest lacks a known reason. The sample includes 81,000 or so clones, with about 96% observed a single time. The top ten constitute about 0.2% of the sample. Including cysteine and phenylalanine, the CDR3 has 16 amino acids. Only the CDR3 region is kept as DNA, spanning 48 bases read in frame from base 1. Trimming leaves V shorter by 3 bases and J shorter by 0 bases, with the junction holding 3 bases beyond the gene matches. The germline V gene (reference sequence) gives CDR1 as SGHKS and CDR2 as YYEKEE.

A note on this clone: The clone's antigen remains unknown. Base qualities were left out, and no much larger clone turns up one base away.

The receptor chain draws on TRBV5-5 and TRBJ2-2; TRBD2 aligns with 9 central bases. The source is a human donor in good health. Sequences were obtained from T cells isolated from PBMCs. The encoded CDR3 is CASSSLAGSNTGELFF. The nucleotide sequence reads TGTGCCAGCAGCTCCCTAGCGGGGTCGAACACCGGGGAGCTGTTTTTT.